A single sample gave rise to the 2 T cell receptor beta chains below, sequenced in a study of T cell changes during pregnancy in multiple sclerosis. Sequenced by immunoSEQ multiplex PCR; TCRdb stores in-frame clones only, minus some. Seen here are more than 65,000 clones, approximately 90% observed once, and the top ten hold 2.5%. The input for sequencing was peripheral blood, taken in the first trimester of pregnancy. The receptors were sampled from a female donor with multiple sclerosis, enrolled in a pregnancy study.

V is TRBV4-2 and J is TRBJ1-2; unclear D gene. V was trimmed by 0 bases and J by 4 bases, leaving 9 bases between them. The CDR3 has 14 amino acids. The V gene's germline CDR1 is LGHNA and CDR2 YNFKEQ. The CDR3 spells CASSQDRSLYGYTF. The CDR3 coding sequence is TGTGCCAGCAGCCAAGATCGTAGCCTCTATGGCTACACCTTC.

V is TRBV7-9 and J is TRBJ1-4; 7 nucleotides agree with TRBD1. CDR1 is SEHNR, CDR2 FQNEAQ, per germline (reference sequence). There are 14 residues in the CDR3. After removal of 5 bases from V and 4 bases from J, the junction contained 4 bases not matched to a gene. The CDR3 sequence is CASSRGQLNEKLFF. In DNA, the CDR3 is TGTGCCAGCAGCCGGGGACAGCTTAATGAAAAACTGTTTTTT.